This entry describes one TCR beta chain. The antigen is unknown. These data originate in a study of long-term antiretroviral therapy in people with HIV. This CDR3 is built from 14 residues. CDR1 and CDR2 from the germline V gene are SGHRS and YFSETQ. The V end lost 2 bases, the J end lost 7 bases, and 12 bases lay between the germline ends. Regarding the study as a whole: Investigators report no available data on ART adherence, viral resistance or therapy changes. Across all time points, the repertoire was dominated by clones that expanded before ART.

A v3.0 immunoSEQ assay was performed at survey level. Some clones are missing from TCRdb's copy, which holds only in-frame ones; the method was immunoSEQ multiplex PCR. The sample has 25,000 or so clones, about 88% seen once. The sample consisted of unsorted PBMCs, taken 1.9 years after starting antiretroviral therapy. This TCR derives from a woman under 40 with HIV. The genes are TRBV5-1 and TRBJ1-4; D possibly corresponds to TRBD1 (5 bases). The CDR3 here is CASSFDRPPEKLFF. The CDR3 DNA reads TGCGCCAGCAGCTTTGACAGACCGCCTGAAAAACTGTTTTTT.